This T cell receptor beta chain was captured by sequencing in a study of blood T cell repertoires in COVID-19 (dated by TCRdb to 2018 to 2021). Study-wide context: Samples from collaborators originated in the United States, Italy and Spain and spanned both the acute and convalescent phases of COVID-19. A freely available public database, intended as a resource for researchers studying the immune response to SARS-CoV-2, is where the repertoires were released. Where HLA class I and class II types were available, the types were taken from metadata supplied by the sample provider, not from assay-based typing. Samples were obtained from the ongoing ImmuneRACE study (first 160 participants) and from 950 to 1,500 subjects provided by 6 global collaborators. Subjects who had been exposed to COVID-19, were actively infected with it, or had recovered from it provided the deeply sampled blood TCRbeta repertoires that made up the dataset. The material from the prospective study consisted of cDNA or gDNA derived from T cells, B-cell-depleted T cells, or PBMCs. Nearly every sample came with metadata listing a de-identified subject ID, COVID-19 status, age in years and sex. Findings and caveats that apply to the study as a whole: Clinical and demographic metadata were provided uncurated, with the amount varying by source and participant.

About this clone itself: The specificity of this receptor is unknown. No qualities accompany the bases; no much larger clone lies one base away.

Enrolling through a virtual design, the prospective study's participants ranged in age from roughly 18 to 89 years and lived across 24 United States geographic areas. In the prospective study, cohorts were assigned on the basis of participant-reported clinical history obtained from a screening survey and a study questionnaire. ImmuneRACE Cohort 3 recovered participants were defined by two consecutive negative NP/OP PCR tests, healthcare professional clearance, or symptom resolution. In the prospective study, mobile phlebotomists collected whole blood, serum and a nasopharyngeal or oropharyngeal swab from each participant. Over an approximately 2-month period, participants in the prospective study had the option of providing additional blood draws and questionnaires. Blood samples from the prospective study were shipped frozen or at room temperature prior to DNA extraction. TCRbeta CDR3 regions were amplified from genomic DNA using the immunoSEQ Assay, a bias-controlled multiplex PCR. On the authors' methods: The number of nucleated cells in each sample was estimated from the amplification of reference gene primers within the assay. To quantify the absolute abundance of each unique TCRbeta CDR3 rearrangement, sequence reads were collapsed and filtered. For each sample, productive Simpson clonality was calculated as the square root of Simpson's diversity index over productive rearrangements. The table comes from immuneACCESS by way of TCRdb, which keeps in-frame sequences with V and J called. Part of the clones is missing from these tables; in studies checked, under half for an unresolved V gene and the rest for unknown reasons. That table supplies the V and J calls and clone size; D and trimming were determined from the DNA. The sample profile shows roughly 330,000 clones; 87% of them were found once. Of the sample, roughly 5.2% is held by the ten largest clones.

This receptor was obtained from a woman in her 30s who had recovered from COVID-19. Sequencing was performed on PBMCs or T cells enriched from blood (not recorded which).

The encoded CDR3 is CASSVGASGAANTGELFF. The bases read TGTGCCAGCAGCGTAGGGGCTAGCGGGGCCGCGAACACCGGGGAGCTGTTTTTT. The rearrangement combines TRBV9 with TRBJ2-2; TRBD2 matches 9 bases in the middle. From its cysteine to its phenylalanine, the CDR3 spans 18 amino acids. Only CDR3 DNA remains: 54 bases, in frame from the first base. V has 0 bases trimmed and J has 0 bases trimmed; junction bases matching no gene number 6. According to the germline V gene, CDR1 reads SGDLS and CDR2 reads YYNGEE.